These T cell receptor beta chains were read from a single sample in a study of T cell responses to AZD1222 COVID-19 vaccine. Assay: immunoSEQ multiplex PCR; the TCRdb copy retains only in-frame clones and omits some. In the table there are some 150,000 clones, 80% to 95% of which are singletons. The specimen was peripheral blood, collected 28 days after the second AZD1222 dose. These receptors came from an adult who received the AZD1222 COVID-19 vaccine. The CDR3 runs from the conserved cysteine through the conserved F or W. The order of the fields is D gene, J gene, V gene, clone size, CDR3 protein, CDR3 DNA. The D gene is left open where the match is weak. Some rows mark clone size as missing; the rest say once, few, many or name a class of expanded clone.

d_call: -
j_call: TRBJ1-3
v_call: TRBV19
clone_size: -
cdr3_aa: CASRLGSSGNTIYF
cdr3_nt: TGTGCCAGTAGGCTCGGCAGCTCTGGAAACACCATATATTTT

d_call: TRBD2
j_call: TRBJ2-7
v_call: TRBV20-1
clone_size: -
cdr3_aa: CSASGVAGAYEQYF
cdr3_nt: TGCAGTGCTAGTGGGGTAGCGGGGGCCTACGAGCAGTACTTC

d_call: TRBD1
j_call: TRBJ2-4
v_call: TRBV28
clone_size: once
cdr3_aa: CASRGQGDKNIQYF
cdr3_nt: TGTGCCAGCAGGGGACAGGGTGACAAAAACATTCAGTACTTC

d_call: -
j_call: TRBJ1-3
v_call: TRBV2
clone_size: -
cdr3_aa: CASSEARRLGGNTIYF
cdr3_nt: TGTGCCAGCAGTGAAGCGCGGCGCCTTGGAGGAAACACCATATATTTT

d_call: TRBD1
j_call: TRBJ1-2
v_call: TRBV28
clone_size: -
cdr3_aa: CASSRLRGRNYGYTF
cdr3_nt: TGTGCCAGCAGTCGTCTCAGGGGGCGAAACTATGGCTACACCTTC

d_call: -
j_call: TRBJ1-1
v_call: TRBV5-6
clone_size: -
cdr3_aa: CASSFFRVDTEAFF
cdr3_nt: TGTGCCAGCAGCTTTTTCCGGGTGGACACTGAAGCTTTCTTT

d_call: -
j_call: TRBJ1-2
v_call: TRBV4-2
clone_size: -
cdr3_aa: CASSQGSKVEGYTF
cdr3_nt: TGTGCCAGCAGCCAAGGATCGAAGGTGGAGGGCTACACCTTC

d_call: TRBD1
j_call: TRBJ1-5
v_call: TRBV19
clone_size: -
cdr3_aa: CASSTWTGSRDQPQHF
cdr3_nt: TGTGCCAGTAGTACTTGGACAGGGAGTCGGGATCAGCCCCAGCATTTT

d_call: TRBD1
j_call: TRBJ1-1
v_call: TRBV5-1
clone_size: -
cdr3_aa: CASSARPTGQGFTEAFF
cdr3_nt: TGCGCCAGCAGCGCCCGCCCCACAGGACAGGGATTCACTGAAGCTTTCTTT

d_call: TRBD1
j_call: TRBJ2-7
v_call: TRBV19
clone_size: -
cdr3_aa: CASSIGQGGSYEQYF
cdr3_nt: TGTGCCAGTAGTATTGGACAGGGCGGTTCCTACGAGCAGTACTTC

d_call: TRBD1
j_call: TRBJ1-6
v_call: TRBV5-6
clone_size: few
cdr3_aa: CASSLIDRGTSPLHF
cdr3_nt: TGTGCCAGCAGCTTGATTGACAGGGGGACTTCACCCCTCCACTTT

d_call: TRBD1
j_call: TRBJ1-2
v_call: TRBV25-1
clone_size: -
cdr3_aa: CASSDGTAPFYGYTF
cdr3_nt: TGTGCCAGCAGTGACGGGACAGCTCCTTTCTATGGCTACACCTTC

d_call: TRBD1
j_call: TRBJ2-1
v_call: TRBV7-9
clone_size: -
cdr3_aa: CASSFWDRYNEQFF
cdr3_nt: TGTGCCAGCAGCTTTTGGGACAGATACAATGAGCAGTTCTTC

d_call: -
j_call: TRBJ2-1
v_call: TRBV4-1
clone_size: -
cdr3_aa: CASSPMEGGLPNEQFF
cdr3_nt: TGCGCCAGCAGCCCCATGGAGGGGGGACTACCAAATGAGCAGTTCTTC

d_call: -
j_call: TRBJ2-5
v_call: TRBV14
clone_size: -
cdr3_aa: CASSQERGRRETQYF
cdr3_nt: TGTGCCAGCAGCCAAGAAAGGGGCAGACGAGAGACCCAGTACTTC

d_call: -
j_call: TRBJ1-2
v_call: TRBV27
clone_size: -
cdr3_aa: CASSLSMNYGYTF
cdr3_nt: TGTGCCAGCAGTTTATCGATGAACTATGGCTACACCTTC

d_call: -
j_call: TRBJ1-5
v_call: TRBV2
clone_size: -
cdr3_aa: CASNNAKYQPQHF
cdr3_nt: TGTGCCAGCAATAACGCAAAGTATCAGCCCCAGCATTTT

d_call: TRBD2
j_call: TRBJ2-7
v_call: TRBV6-5
clone_size: -
cdr3_aa: CASSYGSSGRTYEQYF
cdr3_nt: TGTGCCAGCAGTTACGGTTCTAGCGGGAGGACCTACGAGCAGTACTTC

d_call: TRBD1
j_call: TRBJ1-4
v_call: TRBV2
clone_size: -
cdr3_aa: CASSGTGSSNEKLFF
cdr3_nt: TGTGCCAGCAGTGGGACAGGGTCAAGTAATGAAAAACTGTTTTTT

d_call: TRBD2
j_call: TRBJ2-4
v_call: TRBV5-1
clone_size: -
cdr3_aa: CASTPGGLTKNIQYF
cdr3_nt: TGCGCCAGCACCCCGGGGGGGTTGACCAAAAACATTCAGTACTTC

d_call: -
j_call: TRBJ1-5
v_call: TRBV20-1
clone_size: -
cdr3_aa: CSASMESSNQPQHF
cdr3_nt: TGCAGTGCTAGTATGGAATCAAGCAATCAGCCCCAGCATTTT

d_call: -
j_call: TRBJ2-3
v_call: TRBV5-1
clone_size: -
cdr3_aa: CASSSSTDTQYF
cdr3_nt: TGCGCCAGCAGCTCGTCAACAGATACGCAGTATTTT

d_call: -
j_call: TRBJ1-2
v_call: TRBV11-3
clone_size: -
cdr3_aa: CASSNREKDGYTF
cdr3_nt: TGTGCCAGTTCAAACAGGGAAAAGGATGGCTACACCTTC

d_call: -
j_call: TRBJ1-1
v_call: TRBV30
clone_size: once
cdr3_aa: CAWSVGGGTEAFF
cdr3_nt: TGTGCCTGGAGTGTAGGGGGAGGCACTGAAGCTTTCTTT

d_call: -
j_call: TRBJ2-2
v_call: TRBV3-1/TRBV3-2
clone_size: -
cdr3_aa: CASSPLLGAGELFF
cdr3_nt: TGTGCCAGCAGCCCTTTACTAGGGGCCGGGGAGCTGTTTTTT

d_call: -
j_call: TRBJ2-3
v_call: TRBV29-1
clone_size: -
cdr3_aa: CSVEERVDTQYF
cdr3_nt: TGCAGCGTTGAAGAACGTGTAGATACGCAGTATTTT

d_call: -
j_call: TRBJ2-7
v_call: TRBV7-9
clone_size: once
cdr3_aa: CASSLVGYEQYF
cdr3_nt: TGTGCCAGCAGCTTAGTCGGCTACGAGCAGTACTTC

d_call: TRBD1
j_call: TRBJ2-5
v_call: TRBV4-3
clone_size: -
cdr3_aa: CASSQNRGFGETQYF
cdr3_nt: TGCGCCAGCAGCCAAAACAGGGGATTTGGGGAGACCCAGTACTTC

d_call: TRBD1
j_call: TRBJ2-7
v_call: TRBV7-9
clone_size: -
cdr3_aa: CASSLHRTGHSYEQYF
cdr3_nt: TGTGCCAGCAGCTTACATCGGACAGGTCACTCCTACGAGCAGTACTTC

d_call: -
j_call: TRBJ2-7
v_call: TRBV18
clone_size: few
cdr3_aa: CASSPNRNDEQYF
cdr3_nt: TGTGCCAGCTCACCAAACAGGAACGACGAGCAGTACTTC

d_call: TRBD1
j_call: TRBJ1-2
v_call: TRBV12-5
clone_size: -
cdr3_aa: CASGSQGQGRYTF
cdr3_nt: TGTGCTAGTGGTTCGCAAGGACAGGGCCGCTACACCTTC

d_call: -
j_call: TRBJ2-1
v_call: TRBV27
clone_size: -
cdr3_aa: CASSPGTYNEQFF
cdr3_nt: TGTGCCAGCAGCCCCGGAACCTACAATGAGCAGTTCTTC

d_call: -
j_call: TRBJ1-2
v_call: TRBV15
clone_size: -
cdr3_aa: CATSRGPGLNYGYTF
cdr3_nt: TGTGCCACCAGCAGAGGTCCGGGGCTTAACTATGGCTACACCTTC

d_call: TRBD2
j_call: TRBJ2-2
v_call: TRBV6-4
clone_size: -
cdr3_aa: CASSDGAGGSGELFF
cdr3_nt: TGTGCCAGCAGTGATGGGGCGGGAGGATCCGGGGAGCTGTTTTTT

d_call: -
j_call: TRBJ1-3
v_call: TRBV28
clone_size: -
cdr3_aa: CASSLAMRNTIYF
cdr3_nt: TGTGCCAGCAGTTTGGCAATGCGAAACACCATATATTTT

d_call: -
j_call: TRBJ2-1
v_call: TRBV5-1
clone_size: -
cdr3_aa: CASSLEGSSYNEQFF
cdr3_nt: TGCGCCAGCAGCTTGGAAGGGAGCTCCTACAATGAGCAGTTCTTC

d_call: -
j_call: TRBJ1-1
v_call: TRBV29-1
clone_size: -
cdr3_aa: CSVADGWAGSSNTEAFF
cdr3_nt: TGCAGCGTTGCCGATGGATGGGCCGGGAGTTCGAACACTGAAGCTTTCTTT

d_call: TRBD2
j_call: TRBJ2-7
v_call: TRBV6-6
clone_size: -
cdr3_aa: CASSRTSGQGEQYF
cdr3_nt: TGTGCCAGCAGTCGGACTAGCGGGCAGGGCGAGCAGTACTTC

d_call: -
j_call: TRBJ2-7
v_call: TRBV6-1
clone_size: -
cdr3_aa: CASSDRLGSSYEQYF
cdr3_nt: TGTGCCAGCAGTGATCGGTTGGGGAGCTCCTACGAGCAGTACTTC

d_call: -
j_call: TRBJ2-2
v_call: TRBV4-1
clone_size: -
cdr3_aa: CATKPSNTGELFF
cdr3_nt: TGCGCCACCAAACCGTCGAACACCGGGGAGCTGTTTTTT

d_call: TRBD2
j_call: TRBJ2-1
v_call: TRBV6-6
clone_size: -
cdr3_aa: CASSYPPLAGRGEQFF
cdr3_nt: TGTGCCAGCAGTTACCCTCCGCTAGCGGGAAGGGGTGAGCAGTTCTTC

d_call: -
j_call: TRBJ2-6
v_call: TRBV5-4
clone_size: -
cdr3_aa: CASSLAGSGANVLTF
cdr3_nt: TGTGCCAGCAGCTTGGCCGGCTCTGGGGCCAACGTCCTGACTTTC

d_call: TRBD1
j_call: TRBJ2-1
v_call: TRBV6-5
clone_size: -
cdr3_aa: CASRGTDRNEQFF
cdr3_nt: TGTGCCAGCAGGGGGACAGACAGAAATGAGCAGTTCTTC

d_call: -
j_call: TRBJ2-3
v_call: TRBV27
clone_size: -
cdr3_aa: CASRRQISTDTQYF
cdr3_nt: TGTGCCAGCAGGAGACAGATCAGCACAGATACGCAGTATTTT

d_call: -
j_call: TRBJ1-5
v_call: TRBV27
clone_size: -
cdr3_aa: CASRRQNSNQPQHF
cdr3_nt: TGTGCCAGCAGACGCCAGAATAGCAATCAGCCCCAGCATTTT

d_call: TRBD1
j_call: TRBJ1-5
v_call: TRBV28
clone_size: -
cdr3_aa: CASSHRQGHSYSNQPQHF
cdr3_nt: TGTGCCAGCAGTCATCGACAGGGCCATTCCTATAGCAATCAGCCCCAGCATTTT

d_call: -
j_call: TRBJ1-1
v_call: TRBV30
clone_size: -
cdr3_aa: CAWSVGQLNTEAFF
cdr3_nt: TGTGCCTGGAGTGTTGGTCAGCTGAACACTGAAGCTTTCTTT

d_call: -
j_call: TRBJ1-1
v_call: TRBV27
clone_size: once
cdr3_aa: CASSFKPNTEAFF
cdr3_nt: TGTGCCAGCAGTTTTAAACCGAACACTGAAGCTTTCTTT

d_call: -
j_call: TRBJ1-4
v_call: TRBV3-1/TRBV3-2
clone_size: -
cdr3_aa: CASSQRKRVGAPAEKLFF
cdr3_nt: TGTGCCAGCAGCCAAAGAAAACGGGTCGGGGCCCCCGCTGAAAAACTGTTTTTT

d_call: -
j_call: TRBJ1-1
v_call: TRBV5-1
clone_size: -
cdr3_aa: CASSSGREVRNTEAFF
cdr3_nt: TGCGCCAGCAGCTCGGGCAGGGAGGTTAGGAACACTGAAGCTTTCTTT

d_call: -
j_call: TRBJ1-6
v_call: TRBV19
clone_size: -
cdr3_aa: CASRGGTYNSPLHF
cdr3_nt: TGTGCCAGTCGGGGCGGAACCTATAATTCACCCCTCCACTTT